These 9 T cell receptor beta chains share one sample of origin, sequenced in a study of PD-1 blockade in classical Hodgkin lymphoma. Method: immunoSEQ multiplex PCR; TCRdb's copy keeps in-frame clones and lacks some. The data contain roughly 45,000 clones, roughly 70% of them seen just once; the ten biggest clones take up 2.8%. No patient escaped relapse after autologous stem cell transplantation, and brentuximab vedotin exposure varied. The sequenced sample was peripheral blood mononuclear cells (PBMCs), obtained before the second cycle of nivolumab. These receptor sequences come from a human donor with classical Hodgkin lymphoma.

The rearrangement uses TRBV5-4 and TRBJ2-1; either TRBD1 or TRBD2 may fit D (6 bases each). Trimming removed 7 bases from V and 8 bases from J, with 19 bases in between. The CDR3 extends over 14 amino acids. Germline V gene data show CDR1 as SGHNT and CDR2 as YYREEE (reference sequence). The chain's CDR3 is CASLSGDIVDEQFF. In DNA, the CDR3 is TGTGCCAGCCTCTCGGGGGACATTGTGGATGAGCAGTTCTTC.

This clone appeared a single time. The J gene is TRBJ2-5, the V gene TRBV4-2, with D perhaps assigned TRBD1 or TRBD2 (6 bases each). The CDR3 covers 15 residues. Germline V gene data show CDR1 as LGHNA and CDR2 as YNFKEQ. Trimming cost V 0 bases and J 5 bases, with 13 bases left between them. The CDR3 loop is CASSQEEGGGETQYF. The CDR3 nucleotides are TGTGCCAGCAGCCAAGAGGAGGGGGGCGGGGAGACCCAGTACTTC.

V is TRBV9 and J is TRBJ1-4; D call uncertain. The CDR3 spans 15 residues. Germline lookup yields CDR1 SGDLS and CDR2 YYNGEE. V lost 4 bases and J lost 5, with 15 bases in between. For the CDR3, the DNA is TGTGCCAGCAGCATCTACGGAGGAATCAATGAAAAACTGTTTTTT. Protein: CASSIYGGINEKLFF.

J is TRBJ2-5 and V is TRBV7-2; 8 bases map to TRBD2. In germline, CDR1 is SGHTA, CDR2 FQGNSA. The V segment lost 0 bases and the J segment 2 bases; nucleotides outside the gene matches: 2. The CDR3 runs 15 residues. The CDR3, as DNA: TGTGCCAGCAGCTTAGCCGGGGGGGGGCAAGAGACCCAGTACTTC. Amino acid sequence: CASSLAGGGQETQYF.

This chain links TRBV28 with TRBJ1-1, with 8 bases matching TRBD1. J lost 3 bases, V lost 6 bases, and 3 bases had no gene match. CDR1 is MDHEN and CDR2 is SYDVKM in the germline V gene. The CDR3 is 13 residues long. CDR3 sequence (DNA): TGTGCCAGCAGCTACAGGGGGGACACTGAAGCTTTCTTT. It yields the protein CASSYRGDTEAFF.

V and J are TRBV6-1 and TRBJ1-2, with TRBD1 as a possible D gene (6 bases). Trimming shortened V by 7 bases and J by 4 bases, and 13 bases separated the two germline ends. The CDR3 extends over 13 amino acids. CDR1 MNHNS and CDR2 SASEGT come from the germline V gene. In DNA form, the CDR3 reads TGTGCCAGCATCAGTACAGGGACCTATGGCTACACCTTC. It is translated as CASISTGTYGYTF.

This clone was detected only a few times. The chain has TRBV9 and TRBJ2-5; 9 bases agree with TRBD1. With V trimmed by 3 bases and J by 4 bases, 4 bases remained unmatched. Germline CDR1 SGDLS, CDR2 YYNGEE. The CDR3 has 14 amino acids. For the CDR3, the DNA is TGTGCCAGCAGCGGGGGGACAGGGCTAGAGACCCAGTACTTC. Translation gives CASSGGTGLETQYF.

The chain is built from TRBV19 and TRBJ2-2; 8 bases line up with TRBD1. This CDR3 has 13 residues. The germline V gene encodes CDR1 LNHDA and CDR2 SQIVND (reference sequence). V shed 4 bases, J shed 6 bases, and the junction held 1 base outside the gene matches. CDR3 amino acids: CASSKDRAGELFF. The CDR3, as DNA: TGTGCCAGTAGTAAGGACAGGGCCGGGGAGCTGTTTTTT.

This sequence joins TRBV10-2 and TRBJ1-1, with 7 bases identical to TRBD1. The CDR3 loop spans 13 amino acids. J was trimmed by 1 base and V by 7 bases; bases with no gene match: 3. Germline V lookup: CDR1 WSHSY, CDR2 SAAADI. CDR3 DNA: TGCGCCAGCATTCAGGGGGGGAACACTGAAGCTTTCTTT. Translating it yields CASIQGGNTEAFF.